What follows describes a single T cell receptor (beta chain). The antigen is unknown. The data originate from a study of T cell responses to AZD1222 COVID-19 vaccine. Findings of the study overall: Within unmutated variant regions lay the reported targets of nearly half of spike-specific TCRs.

TCRdb's table, derived via immunoSEQ multiplex PCR, lists solely in-frame clones and lacks some. Here the sample spans approximately 90,000 clones, around nine tenths being singletons. CDR3 length: 14 amino acids. Germline CDR1 reads MNHEY; CDR2 reads SVGAGI. V lost 7 bases, J lost 4 bases, and 13 bases lay in between. The source is an adult in good health. The source was peripheral blood, collected on day 0 of AZD1222 vaccination. This rearrangement joins TRBV6-5 to TRBJ2-2, with D unclear. The DNA for the CDR3 is TGTGCCAGCACCTTTCCTGATTTCACCGGGGAGCTGTTTTTT. Protein: CASTFPDFTGELFF.